This T cell receptor (beta chain) comes out of a study of metastatic and nonmetastatic thyroid tumors. As for the study in general: From malignant and benign thyroid patients, repertoires in blood and in tumor or nodule tissue were compared.

Original data processing: Built for papillary thyroid cancer, a distant-metastasis classifier drew on CDR3 differences across clinicopathological groups. TCRdb re-called the PCR reads via MiXCR. V and J calls and clone size were set by TCRdb, not the authors. Of under 30,000 clones in the sample, 20% to 25% are singletons; the top ten hold approximately 30%. This clone was recorded many times. Thyroid surgery was preceded by no treatment in any patient. The CDR3 runs 13 residues. Germline V CDR1 and CDR2: MNHNS, SASEGT. Trimming pared 6 bases from V and 5 bases from J, leaving 8 bases between. The chain is built from TRBV6-1 and TRBJ1-6; D unresolved. The sequence derives from a male donor with papillary thyroid cancer or a benign thyroid nodule (not recorded which). Some clones in this sample may be carry-over from other donors' samples. What was sequenced was blood. This CDR3 reads CASSLGDNSPLHF. CDR3 DNA: TGTGCCAGCAGCCTAGGAGATAATTCACCCCTCCACTTT.